Listed below are T cell receptor beta chains from one sample, sequenced in a study of blood T cell repertoires in COVID-19. Repertoires were generated with immunoSEQ multiplex PCR, while TCRdb's copy carries only in-frame clones and drops some. The sample yields about 150,000 clones, around nine tenths seen once. Source material: peripheral blood. The receptor source for this set is a man aged 45-65 years with acute or convalescent COVID-19. CDR3s include the opening cysteine and the closing phenylalanine or tryptophan. The order of the fields is clone size, D gene, J gene, V gene, CDR3 DNA, CDR3 protein. The D gene is left open where the match is weak. For some rows the clone size is stated as once, few or many, or as a class when expanded; others skip it.

>NA|NA|TRBJ1-4|TRBV4-1
TGCGCCAGCAGCCAAGCGGAGGGGGGGATTGAAAAACTGTTTTTT
CASSQAEGGIEKLFF
>NA|NA|TRBJ1-1|TRBV29-1
TGCAGCGTTGCCAGAAACACTGAAGCTTTCTTT
CSVARNTEAFF
>NA|TRBD2|TRBJ2-7|TRBV28
TGTGCCAGCAGACCACGACTAGCGGGAAACTCCTACGAGCAGTACTTC
CASRPRLAGNSYEQYF
>NA|NA|TRBJ1-1|TRBV6-6
TGTGCCAGCAGCCGCGCGGCTTCGAACACTGAAGCTTTCTTT
CASSRAASNTEAFF
>once|NA|TRBJ2-5|TRBV11-1
TGTGCCAGCAGCTTAGCCAGTACCCAAGAGACCCAGTACTTC
CASSLASTQETQYF
>NA|NA|TRBJ2-2|TRBV5-1
TGCGCCAGCAGCTTGGGACAGAACACCGGGGAGCTGTTTTTT
CASSLGQNTGELFF
>NA|NA|TRBJ1-5|TRBV6-5
TGTGCCAGCAGTCGCGCGGGCGGGAATCAGCCCCAGCATTTT
CASSRAGGNQPQHF
>NA|NA|TRBJ1-1|TRBV18
TGTGCCAGCTCACTCTCCACAGGGCTGGGGACTGAAGCTTTCTTT
CASSLSTGLGTEAFF
>NA|NA|TRBJ2-5|TRBV20-1
TGCAGTGCTAACCCTAAAGAGACCCAGTACTTC
CSANPKETQYF
>few|TRBD2|TRBJ2-3|TRBV10-3
TGTGCCCTCTCCGGGGGGAGCACAGATACGCAGTATTTT
CALSGGSTDTQYF
>NA|NA|TRBJ2-5|TRBV13
TGTGCCAGCAGCCCGCGCCCACAAGAGACCCAGTACTTC
CASSPRPQETQYF
>NA|TRBD2|TRBJ2-2|TRBV6-5
TGTGCCGGGGGACTAGCCCTGTGGACCGGGGAGCTGTTTTTT
CAGGLALWTGELFF
>NA|NA|TRBJ1-5|TRBV6-1
TGTGCCAGCAGTGAAGCGGGCCCCCCCGGAAGCAATCAGCCCCAGCATTTT
CASSEAGPPGSNQPQHF
>NA|NA|TRBJ2-3|TRBV4-1
TGCGCCAGCAGCCCTCCCCAGAGCACAGATACGCAGTATTTT
CASSPPQSTDTQYF
>NA|TRBD1|TRBJ2-6|TRBV2
TGTGCCAGCAGTCAACCGGACAGGGTGAGGGCCAACGTCCTGACTTTC
CASSQPDRVRANVLTF
>NA|NA|TRBJ1-4|TRBV9
TGTGCCAGCACCCCCGGCTCGGAGGGACGAAATGAAAAACTGTTTTTT
CASTPGSEGRNEKLFF
>NA|NA|TRBJ1-1|TRBV7-2
TGTGCCAGCAGCTGGGGTAGGGGGTCTGAAGCTTTCTTT
CASSWGRGSEAFF
>NA|NA|TRBJ2-1|TRBV7-8
TGTGCCAGCAGCCCACCCTCGGTCTTCAATCAGTTCTTC
CASSPPSVFNQFF
>NA|TRBD2|TRBJ2-1|TRBV7-8
TGTGCCAGCAGCCACGGACTAGCGGCCCCGAGAAGGAATGAGCAGTTCTTC
CASSHGLAAPRRNEQFF
>few|NA|TRBJ1-1|TRBV30
TGTGCCTGGAGTATAGCGGGGAACACTGAAGCTTTCTTT
CAWSIAGNTEAFF
>NA|TRBD1|TRBJ1-3|TRBV9
TGTGCCAGCAGCGGATCCCGGGACAGGGGAAACACCATATATTTT
CASSGSRDRGNTIYF
>once|TRBD1|TRBJ2-5|TRBV5-1
TGCGCCAGCAGCCCTGGACAGGGGGGACAAGAGACCCAGTACTTC
CASSPGQGGQETQYF
>NA|NA|TRBJ1-2|TRBV2
TGTGCCAGCAGTGAAAGCGTTCTCCCTGAGGCTGGCTACACCTTC
CASSESVLPEAGYTF
>NA|NA|TRBJ2-2|TRBV6-6
TGTGCCGCGGGTGCCGTGAACACCGGGGAGCTGTTTTTT
CAAGAVNTGELFF
>NA|TRBD2|TRBJ2-3|TRBV7-8
TGTGCCAGCAGCCAGACTAGCGGGGGGGAGGCTACGCAGTATTTT
CASSQTSGGEATQYF
>NA|TRBD1|TRBJ1-4|TRBV19
TGTGCCAGCAGAATGACAGGGCTAGTTCGGGAAAAACTGTTTTTT
CASRMTGLVREKLFF
>NA|TRBD2|TRBJ2-1|TRBV3-1/TRBV3-2
TGTGCCAGCAGCCCACCTATTTATCCGCCCAGCGGGGGGACCTACAATGAGCAGTTCTTC
CASSPPIYPPSGGTYNEQFF
>NA|NA|TRBJ2-5|TRBV6-6
TGTGCCAGCAGTTACTCGACGACAGCCCAAGAGACCCAGTACTTC
CASSYSTTAQETQYF
>NA|NA|TRBJ1-5|TRBV3-1/TRBV3-2
TGTGCCAGCAGCCAAGCCGGCGGATATAGCAATCAGCCCCAGCATTTT
CASSQAGGYSNQPQHF